This TCR beta chain emerged from a study of CD8+ T cells in alopecia areata. Sequencing relied on a cDNA template that was reverse transcribed from extracted RNA. The protocol was immunoSEQ multiplex PCR, while the TCRdb copy is restricted to in-frame clones and leaves out a portion. The sample gives fewer than 110,000 clones, 55% of which show up once; roughly 9% is in the top ten. The CDR3 is made up of 19 amino acids. Trimming at V came to 2 bases and at J to 6 bases, leaving 19 bases not matched to a gene. Looked up from germline, CDR1 is SGHVS and CDR2 is FQNEAQ. The clonotype comes from a human donor in good health. The sample consisted of CD4+ T cells sorted from blood. V usage is TRBV7-8 and J usage is TRBJ2-5; 9 nucleotides align to TRBD2. The CDR3 loop is CASSLNPTSGSSPGKTQYF. The CDR3 DNA follows: TGTGCCAGCAGCTTAAACCCGACTAGCGGCTCATCACCGGGGAAGACCCAGTACTTC.